A selection of T cell receptor beta chains follows, all from one sample in a study of blood T cell repertoires in COVID-19. Profiling relied on immunoSEQ multiplex PCR, and the TCRdb table lists in-frame clones only, not all of them. The sample lists some 240,000 clones, 75% to 90% occurring once. Source material: peripheral blood. Receptors originate from a woman between 70 and 85 years old with COVID-19, enrolled during active disease. Each CDR3 is given with its conserved first and last residue. The order of the fields is J gene, D gene, V gene, CDR3 length, clone size, CDR3 DNA, CDR3 protein. The D gene is left open where the match is weak. For some rows the clone size is stated as once, few or many, or as a class when expanded; others skip it.

>TRBJ1-2|.|TRBV6-2/TRBV6-3|13|.
TGTGCCAGCAGTTACGAGGTTTTCTATGGCTACACCTTC
CASSYEVFYGYTF
>TRBJ2-5|.|TRBV27|12|.
TGTGCCAGCACCGACCGGGGGGAGACCCAGTACTTC
CASTDRGETQYF
>TRBJ2-3|TRBD2|TRBV28|15|.
TGTGCCACGGGACTAGCGGGAGCTACCACAGATACGCAGTATTTT
CATGLAGATTDTQYF
>TRBJ1-3|.|TRBV7-9|13|once
TGTGCCAGCACCCCTTCCTCTGGAAACACCATATATTTT
CASTPSSGNTIYF
>TRBJ2-7|TRBD2|TRBV18|18|.
TGTGCCAGCTCACTAACGACTATCAGGACTAGCGGGTCCTACGAGCAGTACTTC
CASSLTTIRTSGSYEQYF
>TRBJ1-4|TRBD1|TRBV7-9|19|.
TGTGCCAGCAGCTTAGCCGGGACAGGGGGAAGGTCTACTAATGAAAAACTGTTTTTT
CASSLAGTGGRSTNEKLFF
>TRBJ1-2|.|TRBV19|15|.
TGTGCCAGTACTCCCGGGGACTTCCGAGGGGTTGGCTACACCTTC
CASTPGDFRGVGYTF
>TRBJ2-3|.|TRBV11-2|12|.
TGTGCCAGCAGCAGTACTGGTTATACGCAGTATTTT
CASSSTGYTQYF
>TRBJ1-1|TRBD1|TRBV27|16|.
TGTGCCAGCTCAGGGACAGCCTCATTGGATAGCACTGAAGCTTTCTTT
CASSGTASLDSTEAFF
>TRBJ1-4|.|TRBV19|15|.
TGTGCCAGTAGTTTATTGACAGGCGTTAATGAAAAACTGTTTTTT
CASSLLTGVNEKLFF
>TRBJ1-2|TRBD1|TRBV7-9|14|.
TGTGCCAGCAGCTCGCTACAGGGGGCCGGTGGCTACACCTTC
CASSSLQGAGGYTF
>TRBJ1-1|TRBD1|TRBV28|18|.
TGTGCCAGCAGTTTGGAGGGGGCAATCTCTGGTTCTGACACTGAAGCTTTCTTT
CASSLEGAISGSDTEAFF
>TRBJ2-1|TRBD2|TRBV28|15|.
TGTGCCAGCAAGGCGGGAGGGAGCTCCTACAATGAGCAGTTCTTC
CASKAGGSSYNEQFF
>TRBJ2-7|TRBD1|TRBV5-1|16|once
TGCGCCAGCAGCTTGGTTACCGGGACAGGGTCTGACGAGCAGTACTTC
CASSLVTGTGSDEQYF
>TRBJ2-3|.|TRBV5-4|16|.
TGTGCCAGCAGCTCCAGAACCCCTAGCGCGGCAGATACGCAGTATTTT
CASSSRTPSAADTQYF
>TRBJ1-6|.|TRBV6-1|16|.
TGTGCCAGCAGTGAAGCGCTTGGGCAGGGGAATTCACCCCTCCACTTT
CASSEALGQGNSPLHF
>TRBJ1-5|.|TRBV24-1|12|few
TGTGCCATCCAGGGGAGCAATCAGCCCCAGCATTTT
CAIQGSNQPQHF
>TRBJ2-7|.|TRBV6-2/TRBV6-3|15|.
TGTGCCAGCAGTTACCCGGGAGCGGATTCCTACGAGCAGTACTTC
CASSYPGADSYEQYF
>TRBJ2-5|.|TRBV7-9|15|.
TGTGCCAGCAGCTTAGAGTCAGGGGCCCCGGAGACCCAGTACTTC
CASSLESGAPETQYF
>TRBJ2-3|.|TRBV7-9|13|.
TGTGCCAGCAGCCCCCCCATCAGAGATACGCAGTATTTT
CASSPPIRDTQYF
>TRBJ2-7|.|TRBV9|15|.
TGTGCCAGCAGCGTAAGCGTTGGGGAGGTGTACGAGCAGTACTTC
CASSVSVGEVYEQYF
>TRBJ1-6|TRBD1|TRBV5-4|16|.
TGTGCCAGCAAGACACAGGGGGCATCTTTTAATTCACCCCTCCACTTT
CASKTQGASFNSPLHF
>TRBJ1-2|TRBD1|TRBV5-1|13|once
TGCGCCAGCAGCCGGGACAGGGGCTATGGCTACACCTTC
CASSRDRGYGYTF
>TRBJ2-2|.|TRBV6-2/TRBV6-3|13|.
TGTGCCAGCAGTTATACAGGGACCGGGGAGCTGTTTTTT
CASSYTGTGELFF
>TRBJ2-5|.|TRBV11-3|12|.
TGTGCCGGATCGAAGGGGGGGGAGACCCAGTACTTC
CAGSKGGETQYF
>TRBJ1-5|TRBD1|TRBV15|15|.
TGTGCCACCAGCCTTCACCGGGACAGTCATCAGCCCCAGCATTTT
CATSLHRDSHQPQHF
>TRBJ2-5|TRBD1|TRBV10-3|14|once
TGTGCCATCAGTGAGACAGGGGGCGGAGAGACCCAGTACTTC
CAISETGGGETQYF
>TRBJ1-5|.|TRBV30|17|.
TGTGCCTGGAGTGACTTACCGTTCAGCGGGGTCAGTCAGCCCCAGCATTTT
CAWSDLPFSGVSQPQHF
>TRBJ1-2|.|TRBV4-2|16|.
TGTGCCAGCAGCCAAGATTCTGGGGAGGATAACTATGGCTACACCTTC
CASSQDSGEDNYGYTF
>TRBJ2-3|TRBD1|TRBV10-3|16|.
TGTGCCATCAGTGGGGCGGGGACAGGGGATTCAGATACGCAGTATTTT
CAISGAGTGDSDTQYF
>TRBJ1-5|TRBD1|TRBV6-1|15|.
TGTGCCAGCAGGGAAGTCGGACAGGGAAGTCAGCCCCAGCATTTT
CASREVGQGSQPQHF
>TRBJ2-3|TRBD2|TRBV7-2|16|.
TGTGCCAGCAAGCCACTAGCGGGAGGGTCGACAGATACGCAGTATTTT
CASKPLAGGSTDTQYF
>TRBJ1-5|.|TRBV6-5|12|.
TGTGCCAGCAGGCGGGATCCTCAGCCCCAGCATTTT
CASRRDPQPQHF
>TRBJ1-3|.|TRBV6-5|11|once
TGTGCCAGTGCGAGTGGAAACACCATATATTTT
CASASGNTIYF
>TRBJ2-7|TRBD2|TRBV9|15|.
TGTGCCAGCTGCCCCGGTCTAGCGGGAGATAACGAGCAGTACTTC
CASCPGLAGDNEQYF
>TRBJ1-2|TRBD1|TRBV2|14|.
TGTGCCAGCAGTGTGACAGGGGGCCTCGATGGCTACACCTTC
CASSVTGGLDGYTF
>TRBJ1-2|.|TRBV19|14|.
TGTGCCAGTAGTATAAGCCAGAGGAACTATGGCTACACCTTC
CASSISQRNYGYTF
>TRBJ2-7|TRBD1|TRBV4-2|14|.
TGTGCCAGCAGCCAGAAGGACAGGGAACACGAGCAGTACTTC
CASSQKDREHEQYF
>TRBJ2-7|.|TRBV9|13|.
TGTGCCAGCAGCGTACAGGACTCCTACGAGCAGTACTTC
CASSVQDSYEQYF
>TRBJ1-3|.|TRBV4-3|15|.
TGCGCCAGCAGCCAAGATGCGCAGGCTCGAAACACCATATATTTT
CASSQDAQARNTIYF
>TRBJ2-2|.|TRBV7-8|15|.
TGTGCCAGCAGCCCAGTAGACTCGAACACCGGGGAGCTGTTTTTT
CASSPVDSNTGELFF